This T cell receptor beta chain was profiled in a study of T cell responses to AZD1222 COVID-19 vaccine. Findings and caveats of the study: Across the whole spike, CD4 TCRs peaked at regions 160-218 and 743-854.

Comment on this clone: The antigen remains undetermined.

Germline values: CDR1 LNHDA, CDR2 SQIVND (reference sequence). Trimming removed 5 bases at V and 4 bases at J, with 11 bases between. This CDR3 region has 14 residues. Generated by immunoSEQ multiplex PCR, the TCRdb table keeps only in-frame clones and is missing some. The sample comprises over 200,000 clones, about 94% of which are singletons, and around 1.5% rests with the top ten. Sequences were derived from peripheral blood, sampled 28 days after the second dose of the MenACWY control vaccine. This clonotype was obtained from an adult who received the MenACWY meningococcal vaccine as a control. The rearrangement uses TRBV19 and TRBJ2-2; D uncertain. DNA of the CDR3: TGTGCCAGTAGTGCGGCACTCCGCACCGGGGAGCTGTTTTTT. Translated, it gives CASSAALRTGELFF.